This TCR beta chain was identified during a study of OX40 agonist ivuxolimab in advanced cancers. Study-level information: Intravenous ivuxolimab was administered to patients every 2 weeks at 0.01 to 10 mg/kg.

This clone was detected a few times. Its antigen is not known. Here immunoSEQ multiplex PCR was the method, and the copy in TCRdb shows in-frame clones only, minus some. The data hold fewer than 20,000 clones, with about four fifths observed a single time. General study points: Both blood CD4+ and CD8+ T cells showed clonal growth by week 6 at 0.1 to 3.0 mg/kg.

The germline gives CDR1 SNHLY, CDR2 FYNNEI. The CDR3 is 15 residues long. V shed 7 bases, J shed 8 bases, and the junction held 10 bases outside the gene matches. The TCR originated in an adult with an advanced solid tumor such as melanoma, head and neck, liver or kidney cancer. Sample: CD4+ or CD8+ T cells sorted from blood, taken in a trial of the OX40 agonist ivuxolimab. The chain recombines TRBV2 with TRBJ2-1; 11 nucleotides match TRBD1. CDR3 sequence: CASTARDRGFYEQFF. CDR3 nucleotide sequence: TGTGCCAGCACTGCCCGGGACAGGGGGTTCTATGAGCAGTTCTTC.